The next 14 T cell receptor beta chains were all read from a single sample in a study of T cell repertoires in cytomegalovirus infection. The antigens of these receptors remain unknown. TCRdb re-analysed the reads in MiXCR, keeping a single row per CDR3 protein. The repertoire holds roughly 200,000 distinct CDR3 sequences, with 30% to 45% as singletons. This material consisted of CD8+ T cells from cultured PBMCs, taken from culture after CMV antigen stimulation. These TCRs come from a human donor in good health (CMV status not recorded). Some clones in this sample may be carry-over from other donors' samples.

Many counts were recorded for this clonotype. This chain connects TRBV7-2 to TRBJ2-1, with TRBD1 matching 8 bases. The germline CDR1 and CDR2 sequences are SGHTA and FQGNSA. J lost 8 bases, V lost 0 bases, and 9 bases had no gene match. The CDR3 has 16 residues. The CDR3 sequence is CASSLAGQGASYEQFF. The CDR3 DNA reads as TGTGCCAGCAGCTTAGCGGGGCAGGGGGCAAGCTATGAGCAGTTCTTC.

This clonotype was seen at least ten times. The chain links TRBV7-2 to TRBJ2-5, with D unresolved. Germline values: CDR1 SGHTA, CDR2 FQGNSA. The CDR3 length is 13 residues. The V end was cut by 5 bases, the J end by 1 base, with 8 bases between. In nucleotides, the CDR3 is TGTGCCAGCAGCCGCGGACCCCAAGAGACCCAGTACTTC. Translation gives CASSRGPQETQYF. Full variable domain (missing parts from reference TRBV7-2 and TRBJ2-5): GAGVSQSPSNKVTEKGKDVELRCDPISGHTALYWYRQSLGQGLEFLIYFQGNSAPDKSGLPSDRFSAERTGGSVSTLTIQRTQQEDSAVYLCASSRGPQETQYFGPGTRLLVL.

The J gene is TRBJ2-5, the V gene TRBV27; tentative D call: TRBD2 (6 bases). The ends were cut back, 3 bases at V and 4 bases at J, with 15 bases in the middle. The CDR3 is made up of 15 amino acids. CDR1 is MNHEY, CDR2 SMNVEV, per germline (reference sequence). The CDR3 sequence: CASSFGGEDGETQYF. CDR3 DNA sequence: TGTGCCAGCAGTTTTGGCGGGGAGGATGGAGAGACCCAGTACTTC.

The chain combines TRBV12-3 or TRBV12-4 with TRBJ1-1; D may be TRBD1 (5 bases). The length of the CDR3 is 16 residues. Trimming stripped 5 bases from V and 0 bases from J, with 16 bases between. The CDR3 loop is CASSNSAGGVNTEAFF. CDR3 coding DNA: TGTGCCAGCAGTAATAGCGCGGGGGGAGTGAACACTGAAGCTTTCTTT.

A few counts support this clonotype. The gene calls are TRBV7-9 and TRBJ2-2; TRBD1 matches 9 bases. Germline trimming cut 5 bases from V and 5 bases from J; bases unmatched to any gene: 6. This CDR3 has 15 residues. The germline V gene has CDR1 SEHNR and CDR2 FQNEAQ (reference sequence). The CDR3 DNA follows: TGTGCCAGCAGCGGGCGGACAGGGGAGACCGGGGAGCTGTTTTTT. It codes for CASSGRTGETGELFF.

This clonotype was counted between two and nine times. This sequence joins TRBV7-9 and TRBJ1-4, with no clear D. This CDR3 region has 15 residues. V shed 2 bases and J shed 5 bases, with 12 bases lying between them. Germline-derived CDR1 and CDR2 are SEHNR and FQNEAQ (reference sequence). The CDR3 sequence is CASSLYSGPNEKLFF. The CDR3 DNA sequence: TGTGCCAGCAGCTTATATTCAGGTCCGAATGAAAAACTGTTTTTT. Supplemented by reference TRBV7-9 and TRBJ1-4, the full variable domain reads DTGVSQNPRHKITKRGQNVTFRCDPISEHNRLYWYRQTLGQGPEFLTYFQNEAQLEKSRLLSDRFSAERPKGSFSTLEIQRTEQGDSAMYLCASSLYSGPNEKLFFGSGTQLSVL.

V is TRBV18 and J is TRBJ2-1; D unresolved. The length of the CDR3 is 16 residues. Deletions cut 4 bases from V and 5 bases from J, with 18 bases between. Germline V gives CDR1 KGHSH, CDR2 LQKENI. CDR3 residues: CASSLYLGGPNNEQFF. CDR3 DNA sequence: TGTGCCAGCTCACTCTACTTGGGTGGGCCCAACAATGAGCAGTTCTTC.

This clonotype was observed a handful of times. The CDR3 reads CSVERDGSARFMGYTF. Here the CDR3 DNA reads TGCAGCGTTGAAAGGGACGGTAGTGCCAGGTTTATGGGCTACACCTTC. The chain is built from TRBV29-1 and TRBJ1-2, with D perhaps matching TRBD1 (5 bases). Trimming left V 2 bases short and J 8 bases short, with 24 bases between. The CDR3 is 16 residues long. Germline assignment: CDR1 SQVTM and CDR2 ANQGSEA.

V is TRBV19 and J is TRBJ2-7; D not resolved. The CDR3 is 15 amino acids. Trimming stripped 4 bases from V and 0 bases from J, with 13 bases between. Germline V lookup: CDR1 LNHDA, CDR2 SQIVND (reference sequence). CDR3 in DNA: TGTGCCAGTAGTACCGAGGAAGCTAGCTCCTACGAGCAGTACTTC. It codes for CASSTEEASSYEQYF.

This chain uses TRBV6-5 with TRBJ2-5; perhaps D is TRBD1 or TRBD2 (6 bases each). This CDR3 comprises 17 residues. Trimming pared 3 bases from V and 5 bases from J, leaving 22 bases between. Per germline, CDR1 MNHEY and CDR2 SVGAGI. Written as DNA, the CDR3 is TGTGCCAGCAGTTATGGGCGTAGGGGGGCGAGGTCGGAGACCCAGTACTTC. Protein: CASSYGRRGARSETQYF.

This clonotype showed up just once. J is TRBJ1-1 and V is TRBV5-1, with D possibly matching TRBD1 (5 bases). CDR1 is SGHRS, CDR2 YFSETQ, per germline. This CDR3 region has 14 residues. Trimming removed 2 bases from V and 1 base from J, with 9 bases in between. CDR3 bases: TGCGCCAGCAGCTTAGGGGCAAGGAACACTGAAGCTTTCTTT. It translates to CASSLGARNTEAFF.

This clonotype has at least ten counts. The gene calls are TRBV7-9 and TRBJ2-3; the D is unclear. Germline lookup yields CDR1 SEHNR and CDR2 FQNEAQ (reference sequence). Trimming left V 1 base short and J 6 bases short, with 11 bases between. There are 14 residues in the CDR3. For the CDR3, the DNA is TGTGCCAGCAGCTTAGGCAAGTGGTTGGATACGCAGTATTTT. It yields the protein CASSLGKWLDTQYF.

This clonotype was recorded a few times. The chain carries TRBV4-1 and TRBJ2-5; TRBD2 might be the D (6 bases). The CDR3 consists of 19 residues. V lost 1 base and J 3 bases, leaving 24 bases between the germline ends. Germline CDR1 is MGHRA and CDR2 is YSYEKL. CDR3: CASSQGLALSSRHKETQYF. CDR3 bases: TGCGCCAGCAGCCAAGGGCTAGCGCTTTCGTCCCGGCATAAAGAGACCCAGTACTTC.

The rearrangement links TRBV7-9 to TRBJ1-1; the D gene is possibly TRBD1 (6 bases). The V gene lost 5 bases and the J gene lost 0 bases, with 13 bases spanning the gap. Looked up from germline, CDR1 is SEHNR and CDR2 is FQNEAQ (reference sequence). This CDR3 is 15 amino acids long. The CDR3 DNA sequence: TGTGCCAGCAGCCGACCGGGGGCACTGAACACTGAAGCTTTCTTT. Residues: CASSRPGALNTEAFF.